This T cell receptor beta chain originates from a study of regulatory T cells in long-lasting Graves disease. Across the study: Patients met the persistent Graves' disease definition after over 5 years of antithyroid drugs with positive TSH receptor antibodies.

CDR3-region Arm-PCR and iRepertoire HTBI primers produced the TCR beta libraries. Using its own MiXCR run on the multiplex PCR reads, TCRdb lists one record per CDR3 protein. The sample holds a few hundred thousand distinct CDR3 sequences; roughly 22% are singletons and the top ten take less than 15%. The germline gives CDR1 MNHGY, CDR2 SVAAGI. The CDR3 extends over 16 amino acids. The sample holds one count of this clonotype. Its antigen is not identified. It is likely a read error: a sequence one base away is far more abundant. The study's findings and limits: Samples came from peripheral blood alone, without thyroid tissue.

Time point in this sample: persistent/refractory GD, antithyroid drugs over 5 years with positive TRAb. PBMCs were the source of the RNA used for TCR sequencing. About 9.2 milliliters of peripheral blood were taken and placed in EDTA tubes. V gene TRBV6-9 combines with J gene TRBJ1-2; D not resolved. This TCR was sampled from a female donor with Graves disease. Sequenced material: peripheral blood mononuclear cells (PBMCs), taken when the disease was refractory, from a patient treated with antithyroid drugs. The CDR3 loop is CASSSMRSQTNYAYTF. Written as DNA, the CDR3 is TGTGCCAGCAGTTCCATGAGATCCCAAACTAACTATGCCTACACCTTC.